These T cell receptor beta chains were read from a single sample in a study of cytomegalovirus exposure and HLA in healthy donors. This table comes from immunoSEQ multiplex PCR, and its TCRdb copy is limited to in-frame clones, with some not included. The sample lists around 70,000 clones, roughly 89% seen once, with 2% in the top ten. What was sequenced was PBMCs. The receptors derive from a woman aged 25 to 39 in good health and CMV-seronegative. Each CDR3 is given with its conserved first and last residue. Fields, in order: D gene, clone size, J gene, V gene, CDR3 DNA, CDR3 protein. The D gene is left open where the match is weak. Where a row states a size, it is once, few, many or the class of an expanded clone; other rows omit it.

d_call: -; clone_size: -; j_call: TRBJ1-1; v_call: TRBV9; cdr3_nt: TGTGCCAGCAGCCCCGGAGGGAACACGGCTTTCTTT; cdr3_aa: CASSPGGNTAFF
d_call: TRBD1; clone_size: -; j_call: TRBJ2-1; v_call: TRBV12-5; cdr3_nt: TGTGCTAGTGGTGGGACCGGGACAGGGCCCAATGAGCAGTTCTTC; cdr3_aa: CASGGTGTGPNEQFF
d_call: -; clone_size: -; j_call: TRBJ1-1; v_call: TRBV6-5; cdr3_nt: TGTGCCAGCAGTCGTGGGGGGGTAGGGGACACTGAAGCTTTCTTT; cdr3_aa: CASSRGGVGDTEAFF
d_call: TRBD1; clone_size: -; j_call: TRBJ2-1; v_call: TRBV6-5; cdr3_nt: TGTGCCAGCAGTTTCTCAGGAGGGACAGGGGGCAATGAGCAGTTCTTC; cdr3_aa: CASSFSGGTGGNEQFF
d_call: TRBD2; clone_size: -; j_call: TRBJ2-1; v_call: TRBV6-5; cdr3_nt: TGTGCCAGCACCGTAGCGGGAGGGCGCTACAATGAGCAGTTCTTC; cdr3_aa: CASTVAGGRYNEQFF
d_call: TRBD1; clone_size: -; j_call: TRBJ1-2; v_call: TRBV12-5; cdr3_nt: TGTGCTAGTGGTTTGGCCCCCGGACAGGGAATGTATGGCTACACCTTC; cdr3_aa: CASGLAPGQGMYGYTF
d_call: -; clone_size: -; j_call: TRBJ2-1; v_call: TRBV13; cdr3_nt: TGTGCCAGCAGCTTAGGTAGCGATGAGCAGTTCTTC; cdr3_aa: CASSLGSDEQFF
d_call: TRBD2; clone_size: -; j_call: TRBJ2-4; v_call: TRBV5-4; cdr3_nt: TGTGCCAGCAGCGCGCCAGGGACTAGCGGGAGAAACCTAGCCAAAAACATTCAGTACTTC; cdr3_aa: CASSAPGTSGRNLAKNIQYF
d_call: TRBD2; clone_size: once; j_call: TRBJ2-7; v_call: TRBV2; cdr3_nt: TGTGCCAGCAGAAAAGCGGGAGGGTGGGGCGAGCAGTACTTC; cdr3_aa: CASRKAGGWGEQYF
d_call: TRBD2; clone_size: -; j_call: TRBJ2-3; v_call: TRBV19; cdr3_nt: TGTGCCAGTAGGCGGGGGGGCCCAGATACGCAGTATTTT; cdr3_aa: CASRRGGPDTQYF
d_call: TRBD2; clone_size: -; j_call: TRBJ2-7; v_call: TRBV7-2; cdr3_nt: TGTGCCAGCAGCTTAAACCTAGCGGGAAGGTCCTACGAGCAGTACTTC; cdr3_aa: CASSLNLAGRSYEQYF